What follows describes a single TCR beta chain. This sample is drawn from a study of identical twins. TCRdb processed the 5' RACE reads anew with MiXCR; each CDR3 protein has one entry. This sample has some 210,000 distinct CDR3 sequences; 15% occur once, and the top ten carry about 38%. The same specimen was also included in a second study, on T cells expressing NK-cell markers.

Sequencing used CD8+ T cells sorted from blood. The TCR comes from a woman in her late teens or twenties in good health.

The CDR3: CASSVGGDSYEQYF. The CDR3 region has the DNA TGTGCCAGCAGCGTAGGGGGCGACTCCTACGAGCAGTACTTC. The chain uses TRBV9 and TRBJ2-7; tentatively, D is TRBD1 (5 bases). The germline CDR1 and CDR2 sequences are SGDLS and YYNGEE. Trimming took off 0 bases at V and 0 bases at J, with 7 bases between the two ends. This CDR3 contains 14 residues.